Listed here are 3 T cell receptor beta chains from one sample, sequenced in a study of beta chain features in type 1 diabetes. The investigators reverse transcribed all of the isolated RNA, so they sequenced expressed TCRB transcripts. Generated by immunoSEQ multiplex PCR, the TCRdb table keeps only in-frame clones and is missing some. There are about 130,000 clones in the sample; 9.2% occur only once, and around 0.68% lies in the top ten. The sequenced sample consisted of central memory CD4+ T cells from blood. The source is a man between 18 and 29 years old in good health.

The chain employs TRBV2 and TRBJ2-5, with 11 nucleotides matching TRBD2. Germline V gene lookup returns CDR1 SNHLY and CDR2 FYNNEI. The CDR3 covers 16 residues. With 7 bases clipped from V and 3 bases from J, the junction kept 10 bases outside the gene matches. CDR3 sequence reads: CASTRFGSGGEETQYF. The CDR3 DNA reads as TGTGCCAGCACCCGCTTTGGTAGCGGGGGGGAAGAGACCCAGTACTTC.

The chain links TRBV6-5 to TRBJ2-1, with D unclear. Trimming shortened V by 2 bases and J by 7 bases, and 12 bases separated the two germline ends. This CDR3 region has 14 residues. CDR1 is MNHEY, CDR2 SVGAGI, per germline. CDR3 DNA sequence: TGTGCCAGCAGTTACCGGCTAGTCGGAAATGAGCAGTTCTTC. It codes for CASSYRLVGNEQFF.

The chain recombines TRBV7-8 with TRBJ2-1; perhaps TRBD2 as D (5 bases). The CDR3 is 13 amino acids. Germline assignment: CDR1 SGHVS and CDR2 FQNEAQ. Trimming took off 5 bases at V and 7 bases at J, with 12 bases between the two ends. The CDR3 is CASSLTRDNEQFF. In nucleotides, the CDR3 is TGTGCCAGCAGCCTGACACGGGATAATGAGCAGTTCTTC. The whole variable domain, filled in from reference TRBV7-8 and TRBJ2-1, reads GAGVSQSPRYKVAKRGQDVALRCDPISGHVSLFWYQQALGQGPEFLTYFQNEAQLDKSGLPSDRFFAERPEGSVSTLKIQRTQQEDSAVYLCASSLTRDNEQFFGPGTRLTVL.